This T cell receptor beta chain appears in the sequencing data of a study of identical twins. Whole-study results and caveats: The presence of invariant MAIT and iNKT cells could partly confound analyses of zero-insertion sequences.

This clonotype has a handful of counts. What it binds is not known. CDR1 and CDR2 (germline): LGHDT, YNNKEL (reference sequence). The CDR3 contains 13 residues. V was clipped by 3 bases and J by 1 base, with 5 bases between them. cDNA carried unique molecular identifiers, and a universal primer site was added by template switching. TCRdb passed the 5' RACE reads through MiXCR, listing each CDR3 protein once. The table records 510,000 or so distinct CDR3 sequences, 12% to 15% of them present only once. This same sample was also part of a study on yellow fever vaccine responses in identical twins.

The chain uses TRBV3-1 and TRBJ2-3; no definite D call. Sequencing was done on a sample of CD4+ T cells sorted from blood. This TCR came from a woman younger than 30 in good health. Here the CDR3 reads CASSHGRTDTQYF. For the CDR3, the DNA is TGTGCCAGCAGCCACGGACGCACAGATACGCAGTATTTT.